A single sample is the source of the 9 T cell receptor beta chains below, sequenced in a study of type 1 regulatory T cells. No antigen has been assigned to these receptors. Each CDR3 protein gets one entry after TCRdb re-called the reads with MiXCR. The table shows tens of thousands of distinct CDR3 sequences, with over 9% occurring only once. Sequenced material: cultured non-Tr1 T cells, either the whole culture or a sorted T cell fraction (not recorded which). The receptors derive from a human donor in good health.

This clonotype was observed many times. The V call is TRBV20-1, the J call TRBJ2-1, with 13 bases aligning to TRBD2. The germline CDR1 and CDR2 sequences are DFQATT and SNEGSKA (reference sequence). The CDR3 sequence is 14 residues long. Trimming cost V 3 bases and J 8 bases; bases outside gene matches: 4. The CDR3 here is CSARTSGRYDEQFF. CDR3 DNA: TGCAGTGCTAGGACTAGCGGGAGGTACGATGAGCAGTTCTTC.

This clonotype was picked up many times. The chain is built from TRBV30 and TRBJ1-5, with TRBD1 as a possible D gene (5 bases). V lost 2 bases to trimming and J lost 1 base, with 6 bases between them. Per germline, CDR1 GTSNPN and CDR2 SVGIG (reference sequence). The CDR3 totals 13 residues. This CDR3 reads CAWSWDSNQPQHF. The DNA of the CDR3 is TGTGCCTGGAGTTGGGACAGCAATCAGCCCCAGCATTTT.

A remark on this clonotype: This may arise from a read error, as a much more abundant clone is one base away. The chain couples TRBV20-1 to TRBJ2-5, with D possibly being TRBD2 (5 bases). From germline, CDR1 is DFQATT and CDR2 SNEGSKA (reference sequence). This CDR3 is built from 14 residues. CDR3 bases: TGCAGTGTTAGAAAAGACGGGATAAAAGAGACCCAGTACTTC. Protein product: CSVRKDGIKETQYF.

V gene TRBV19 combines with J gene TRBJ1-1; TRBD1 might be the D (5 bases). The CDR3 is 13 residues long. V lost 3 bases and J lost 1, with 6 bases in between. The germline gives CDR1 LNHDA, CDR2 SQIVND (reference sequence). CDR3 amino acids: CASSIGQNTEAFF. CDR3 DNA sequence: TGTGCCAGTAGTATTGGACAGAACACTGAAGCTTTCTTT.

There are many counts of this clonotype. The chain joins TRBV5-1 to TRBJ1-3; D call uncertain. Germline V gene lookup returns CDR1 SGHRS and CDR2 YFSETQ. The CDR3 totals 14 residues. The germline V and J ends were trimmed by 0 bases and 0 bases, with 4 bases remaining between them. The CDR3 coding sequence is TGCGCCAGCAGCTTGGGCGACTCTGGAAACACCATATATTTT. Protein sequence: CASSLGDSGNTIYF.

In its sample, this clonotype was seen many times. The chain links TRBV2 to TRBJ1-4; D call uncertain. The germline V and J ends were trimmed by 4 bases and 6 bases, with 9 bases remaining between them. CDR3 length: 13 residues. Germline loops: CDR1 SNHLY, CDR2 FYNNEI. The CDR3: CASSVGPDEKLFF. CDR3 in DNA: TGTGCCAGCAGTGTCGGGCCGGATGAAAAACTGTTTTTT. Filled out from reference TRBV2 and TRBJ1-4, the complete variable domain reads EPEVTQTPSHQVTQMGQEVILRCVPISNHLYFYWYRQILGQKVEFLVSFYNNEISEKSEIFDDQFSVERPDGSNFTLKIRSTKLEDSAMYFCASSVGPDEKLFFGSGTQLSVL.

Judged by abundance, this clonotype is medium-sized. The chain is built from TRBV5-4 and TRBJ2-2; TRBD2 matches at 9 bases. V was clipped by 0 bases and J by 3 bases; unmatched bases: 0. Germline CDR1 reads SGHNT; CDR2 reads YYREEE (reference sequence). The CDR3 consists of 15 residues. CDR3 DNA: TGTGCCAGCAGCTTGGGACTAGCGGACACCGGGGAGCTGTTTTTT. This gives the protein CASSLGLADTGELFF.

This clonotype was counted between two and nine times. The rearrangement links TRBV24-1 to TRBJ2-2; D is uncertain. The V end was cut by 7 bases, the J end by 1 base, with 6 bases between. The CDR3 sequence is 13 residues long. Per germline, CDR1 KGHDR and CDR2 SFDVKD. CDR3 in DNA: TGTGCCACCAGCAGCGTGAACACCGGGGAGCTGTTTTTT. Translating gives CATSSVNTGELFF.

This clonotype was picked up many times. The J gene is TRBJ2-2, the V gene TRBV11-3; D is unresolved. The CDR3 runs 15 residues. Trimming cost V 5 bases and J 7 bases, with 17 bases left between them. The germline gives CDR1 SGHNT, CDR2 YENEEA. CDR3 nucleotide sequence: TGTGCCAGCAGCAACCAACCTTTGGCTGGCGGGGAGCTGTTTTTT. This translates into CASSNQPLAGGELFF.